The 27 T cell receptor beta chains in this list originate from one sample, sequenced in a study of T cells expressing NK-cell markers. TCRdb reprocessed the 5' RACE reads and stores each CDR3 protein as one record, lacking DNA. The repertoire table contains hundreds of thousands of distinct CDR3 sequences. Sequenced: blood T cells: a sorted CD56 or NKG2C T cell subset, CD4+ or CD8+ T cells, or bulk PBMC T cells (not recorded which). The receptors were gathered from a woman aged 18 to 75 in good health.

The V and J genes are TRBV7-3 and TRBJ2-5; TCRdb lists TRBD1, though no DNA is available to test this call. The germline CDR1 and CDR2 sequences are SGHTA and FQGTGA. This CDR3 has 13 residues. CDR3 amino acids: CASSPRQQETQYF.

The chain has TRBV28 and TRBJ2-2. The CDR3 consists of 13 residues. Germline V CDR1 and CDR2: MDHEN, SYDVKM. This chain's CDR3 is CASSSGNTGELFF.

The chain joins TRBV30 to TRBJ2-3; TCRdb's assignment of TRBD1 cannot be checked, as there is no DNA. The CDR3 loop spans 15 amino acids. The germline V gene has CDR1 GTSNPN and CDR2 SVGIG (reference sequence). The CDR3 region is CAWSTTGSHTDTQYF.

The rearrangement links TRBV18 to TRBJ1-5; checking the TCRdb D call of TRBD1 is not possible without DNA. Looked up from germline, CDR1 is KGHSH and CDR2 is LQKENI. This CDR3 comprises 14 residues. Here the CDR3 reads CASSPGGYNQPQHF.

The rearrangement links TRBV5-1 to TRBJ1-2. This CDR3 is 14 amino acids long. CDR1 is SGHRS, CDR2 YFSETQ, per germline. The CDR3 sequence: CASSLDSAYYGYTF.

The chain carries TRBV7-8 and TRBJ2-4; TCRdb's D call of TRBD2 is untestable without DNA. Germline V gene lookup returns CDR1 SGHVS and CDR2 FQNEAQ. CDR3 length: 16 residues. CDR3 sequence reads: CASSLFAGGVQNIQYF.

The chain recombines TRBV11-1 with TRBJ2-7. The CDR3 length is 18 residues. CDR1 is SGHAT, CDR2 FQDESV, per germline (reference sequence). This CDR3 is CASSLMGGGQKTSYEQYF.

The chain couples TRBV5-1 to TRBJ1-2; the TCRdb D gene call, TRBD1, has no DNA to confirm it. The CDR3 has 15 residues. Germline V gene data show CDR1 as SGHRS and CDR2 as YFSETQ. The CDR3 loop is CASSPVTGNGKGYTF. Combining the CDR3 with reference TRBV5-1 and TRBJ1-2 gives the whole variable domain KAGVTQTPRYLIKTRGQQVTLSCSPISGHRSVSWYQQTPGQGLQFLFEYFSETQRNKGNFPGRFSGRQFSNSRSEMNVSTLELGDSALYLCASSPVTGNGKGYTFGSGTRLTVV.

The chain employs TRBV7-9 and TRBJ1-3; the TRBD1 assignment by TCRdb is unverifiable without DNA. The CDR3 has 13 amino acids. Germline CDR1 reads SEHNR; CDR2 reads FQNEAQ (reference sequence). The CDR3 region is CASSPPEENTIYF.

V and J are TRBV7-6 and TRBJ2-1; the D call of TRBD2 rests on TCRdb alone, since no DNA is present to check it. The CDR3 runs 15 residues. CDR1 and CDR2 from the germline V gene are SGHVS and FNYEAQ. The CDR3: CASSLAGRADNEQFF.

The CDR3 sequence is CASSDSPAYNEQFF. The V and J genes are TRBV9 and TRBJ2-1; TCRdb gives TRBD1 as the D gene, but with no DNA this cannot be confirmed. Germline values: CDR1 SGDLS, CDR2 YYNGEE. The CDR3 loop spans 14 amino acids. Full variable domain (outside the CDR3, taken from reference TRBV9 and TRBJ2-1): DSGVTQTPKHLITATGQRVTLRCSPRSGDLSVYWYQQSLDQGLQFLIQYYNGEERAKGNILERFSAQQFPDLHSELNLSSLELGDSALYFCASSDSPAYNEQFFGPGTRLTVL.

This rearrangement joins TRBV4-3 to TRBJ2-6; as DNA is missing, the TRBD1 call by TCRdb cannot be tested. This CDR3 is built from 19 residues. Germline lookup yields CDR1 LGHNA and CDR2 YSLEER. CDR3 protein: CASSLTIPGTFSGANVLTF.

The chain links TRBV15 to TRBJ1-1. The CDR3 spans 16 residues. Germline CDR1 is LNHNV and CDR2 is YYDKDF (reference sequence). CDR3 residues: CATSRDADDGNTEAFF.

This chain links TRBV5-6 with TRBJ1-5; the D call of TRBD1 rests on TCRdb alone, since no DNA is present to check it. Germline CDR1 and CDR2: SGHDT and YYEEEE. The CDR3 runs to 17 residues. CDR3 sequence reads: CASSLNLGGRGNQPQHF.

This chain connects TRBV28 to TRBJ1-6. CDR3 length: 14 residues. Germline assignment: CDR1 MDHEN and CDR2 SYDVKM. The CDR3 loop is CASSLREYNSPLHF. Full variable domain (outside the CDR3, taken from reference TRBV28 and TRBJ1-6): DVKVTQSSRYLVKRTGEKVFLECVQDMDHENMFWYRQDPGLGLRLIYFSYDVKMKEKGDIPEGYSVSREKKERFSLILESASTNQTSMYLCASSLREYNSPLHFGNGTRLTVT.

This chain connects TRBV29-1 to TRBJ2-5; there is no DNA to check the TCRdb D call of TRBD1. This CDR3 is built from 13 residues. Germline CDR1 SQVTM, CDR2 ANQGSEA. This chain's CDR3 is CSVGDRGRQTQYF.

This chain's CDR3 is CSASGRLNTGELFF. V is TRBV20-1 and J is TRBJ2-2; the D call from TCRdb, TRBD1, cannot be confirmed without DNA. The CDR3 runs 14 residues. Germline V CDR1 and CDR2: DFQATT, SNEGSKA (reference sequence).

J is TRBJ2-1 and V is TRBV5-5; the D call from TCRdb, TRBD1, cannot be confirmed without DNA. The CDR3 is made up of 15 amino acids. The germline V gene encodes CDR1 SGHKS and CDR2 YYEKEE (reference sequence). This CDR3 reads CASSPRDRGYDEQFF.

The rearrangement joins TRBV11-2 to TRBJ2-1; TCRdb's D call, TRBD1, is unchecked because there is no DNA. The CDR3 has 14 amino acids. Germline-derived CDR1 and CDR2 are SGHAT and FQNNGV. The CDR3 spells CASSSRGQLNEQFF.

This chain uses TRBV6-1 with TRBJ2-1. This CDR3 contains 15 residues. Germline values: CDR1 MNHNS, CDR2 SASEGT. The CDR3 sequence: CASREDRAPYNEQFF.

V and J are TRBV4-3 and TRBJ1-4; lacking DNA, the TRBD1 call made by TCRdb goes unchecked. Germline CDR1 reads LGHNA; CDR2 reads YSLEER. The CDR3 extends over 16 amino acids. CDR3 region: CASSQDSPRTNEKLFF.

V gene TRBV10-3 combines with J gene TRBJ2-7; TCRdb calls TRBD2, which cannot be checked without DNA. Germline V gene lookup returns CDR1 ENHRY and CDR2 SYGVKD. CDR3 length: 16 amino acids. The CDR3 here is CAISEPKVLSGHEQYF.

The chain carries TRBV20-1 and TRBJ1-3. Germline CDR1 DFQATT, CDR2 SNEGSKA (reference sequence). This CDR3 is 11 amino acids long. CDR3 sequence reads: CSAVTGNTIYF.

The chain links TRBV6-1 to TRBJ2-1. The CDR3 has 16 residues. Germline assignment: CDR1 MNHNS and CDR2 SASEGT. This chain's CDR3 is CASSELDRSVYNEQFF.

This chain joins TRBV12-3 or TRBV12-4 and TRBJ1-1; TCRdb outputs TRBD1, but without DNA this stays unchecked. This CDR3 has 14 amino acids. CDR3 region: CASTSDTMNTEAFF.

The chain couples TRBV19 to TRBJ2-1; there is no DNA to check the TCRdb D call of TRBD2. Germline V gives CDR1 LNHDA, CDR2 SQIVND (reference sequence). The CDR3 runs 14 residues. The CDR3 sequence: CASSIGLTAASQFF.

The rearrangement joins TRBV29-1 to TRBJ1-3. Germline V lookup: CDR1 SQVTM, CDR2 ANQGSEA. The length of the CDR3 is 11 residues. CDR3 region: CSVEVGNTIYF.